The 12 T cell receptor beta chains given below trace back to one sample, sequenced in a study of early T cells in non-severe SARS-CoV-2 infection. Each CDR3 protein gets one entry after TCRdb re-called the 5' RACE reads with MiXCR. The sample includes 55,000 to 75,000 distinct CDR3 sequences, roughly a tenth of them seen just once. The specimen was whole blood. These receptors were taken from an adult who was a healthcare worker with PCR-confirmed SARS-CoV-2 infection or an uninfected control (not recorded which).

The chain links TRBV28 to TRBJ1-5; TRBD1 aligns across 10 bases. Germline trimming cut 4 bases from V and 1 base from J; bases unmatched to any gene: 4. This CDR3 has 16 amino acids. Germline values: CDR1 MDHEN, CDR2 SYDVKM. This CDR3 reads CASSYGDRGSNQPQHF. CDR3 in DNA: TGTGCCAGCAGTTATGGGGACAGGGGCAGCAATCAGCCCCAGCATTTT.

In its sample, this clonotype was seen a few times. The chain uses TRBV29-1 and TRBJ2-6; 8 bases fit TRBD1. CDR3 length: 15 residues. V gave up 5 bases and J gave up 0 bases; unmatched junction bases: 3. Per germline, CDR1 SQVTM and CDR2 ANQGSEA. In DNA, the CDR3 is TGCAGCGTTTCAACAGGGGGCTCTGGGGCCAACGTCCTGACTTTC. Its protein product is CSVSTGGSGANVLTF. Variable domain in full (rest from reference TRBV29-1 and TRBJ2-6): SAVISQKPSRDICQRGTSLTIQCQVDSQVTMMFWYRQQPGQSLTLIATANQGSEATYESGFVIDKFPISRPNLTFSTLTVSNMSPEDSSIYLCSVSTGGSGANVLTFGAGSRLTVL.

This clonotype has only a few counts. CDR3 DNA sequence: TGCAGTGCTAGAGCATTGGGCGGGGGGCCCTTCCAAGAGACCCAGTACTTC. This codes for CSARALGGGPFQETQYF. The chain has TRBV20-1 and TRBJ2-5; 8 bases map to TRBD2. V lost 1 base, J lost 1 base, and 11 bases stayed unmatched. The CDR3 has 17 amino acids. Germline V gives CDR1 DFQATT, CDR2 SNEGSKA (reference sequence).

This clonotype was found a few times. The CDR3 region has the DNA TGTGCCAGCAGCCCCCGGGACTACCCCACAGATACGCAGTATTTT. Its protein is CASSPRDYPTDTQYF. The chain uses TRBV3-1 and TRBJ2-3, with 7 bases aligning to TRBD2. J gave up 2 bases and V 4 bases, and 6 bases lay outside the gene matches. CDR3 length: 15 residues. Germline V gene data show CDR1 as LGHDT and CDR2 as YNNKEL (reference sequence).

Only one count was recorded for this clonotype. The V call is TRBV5-1, the J call TRBJ1-2; no definite D call. The V end lost 5 bases, the J end lost 4 bases, and 12 bases lay between the germline ends. Germline V lookup: CDR1 SGHRS, CDR2 YFSETQ. CDR3 length equals 13 residues. The CDR3 region has the DNA TGCGCCAGCAGTTTAGACGGGCTCTATGGCTACACCTTC. Protein sequence: CASSLDGLYGYTF. The full variable domain, with the rest looked up from reference TRBV5-1 and TRBJ1-2, is KAGVTQTPRYLIKTRGQQVTLSCSPISGHRSVSWYQQTPGQGLQFLFEYFSETQRNKGNFPGRFSGRQFSNSRSEMNVSTLELGDSALYLCASSLDGLYGYTFGSGTRLTVV.

This clonotype was seen a few times. The chain has TRBV18 and TRBJ1-1; D gene uncertain. The germline V gene has CDR1 KGHSH and CDR2 LQKENI. V was trimmed by 3 bases and J by 0 bases, leaving 8 bases between them. This CDR3 is built from 14 residues. Here the CDR3 reads CASSPDFMNTEAFF. The CDR3 DNA reads as TGTGCCAGCTCACCGGATTTCATGAACACTGAAGCTTTCTTT.

There are a few counts of this clonotype. This chain uses TRBV11-2 with TRBJ2-3; D remains unclear. Deletions cut 5 bases from V and 6 bases from J, with 9 bases between. CDR1 and CDR2 from the germline V gene are SGHAT and FQNNGV. This CDR3 region has 12 residues. CDR3 in DNA: TGTGCCAGCAGCCTAATTCGGGATACGCAGTATTTT. Residues: CASSLIRDTQYF.

The rearrangement links TRBV11-2 to TRBJ1-2; possibly TRBD1 for D (5 bases). This CDR3 has 13 residues. Trimming left V 5 bases short and J 8 bases short, with 15 bases between. The germline gives CDR1 SGHAT, CDR2 FQNNGV. The CDR3 DNA follows: TGTGCCAGCAGCCCTGGGGCGGGAGCCGGCTACACCTTC. Amino acids: CASSPGAGAGYTF.

The genes are TRBV15 and TRBJ2-5; tentatively, D is TRBD2 (5 bases). Germline loops: CDR1 LNHNV, CDR2 YYDKDF (reference sequence). The CDR3 sequence is 15 residues long. The V end was cut by 2 bases, the J end by 5 bases, with 15 bases between. CDR3 sequence (DNA): TGTGCCACCAGCAGAAATAGAGGGAGTATGGAGACCCAGTACTTC. Its protein product is CATSRNRGSMETQYF.

This clonotype was observed a handful of times. This chain uses TRBV15 with TRBJ2-1, with 7 bases lining up with TRBD2. V was pared by 4 bases and J by 2 bases, with 5 bases of the junction left unmatched. Germline values: CDR1 LNHNV, CDR2 YYDKDF (reference sequence). The CDR3 is 15 amino acids. The CDR3 DNA follows: TGTGCCACCAGCACGATGGGGGGGACCTACAATGAGCAGTTCTTC. This translates into CATSTMGGTYNEQFF.

This clonotype was recorded at least ten times. V is TRBV30 and J is TRBJ2-4; the D gene is possibly TRBD2 (6 bases). Between the trimmed V and J ends, which lost 2 bases and 0 bases, there was a span of 11 bases. CDR3 length equals 15 residues. Germline V lookup: CDR1 GTSNPN, CDR2 SVGIG (reference sequence). CDR3: CAWSRRELAKNIQYF. The CDR3 nucleotides read TGTGCCTGGAGTCGGAGGGAACTAGCCAAAAACATTCAGTACTTC.

This clonotype has ten or more counts. The chain recombines TRBV29-1 with TRBJ2-5; D call uncertain. The CDR3 spans 12 residues. Trimming removed 6 bases from V and 0 bases from J, with 8 bases in between. CDR1 is SQVTM, CDR2 ANQGSEA, per germline. For the CDR3, the DNA is TGCAGCGTCCTAAAGTACCAAGAGACCCAGTACTTC. It specifies CSVLKYQETQYF.